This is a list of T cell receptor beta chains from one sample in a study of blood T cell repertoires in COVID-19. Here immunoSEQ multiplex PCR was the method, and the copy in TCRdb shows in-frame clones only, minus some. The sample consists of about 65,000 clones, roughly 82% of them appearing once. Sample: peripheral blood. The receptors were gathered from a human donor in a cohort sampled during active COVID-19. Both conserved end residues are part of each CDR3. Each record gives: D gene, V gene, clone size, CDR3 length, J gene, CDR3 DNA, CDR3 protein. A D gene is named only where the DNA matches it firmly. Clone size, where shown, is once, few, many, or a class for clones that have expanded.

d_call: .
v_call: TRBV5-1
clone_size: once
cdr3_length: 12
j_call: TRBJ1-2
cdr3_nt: TGCGCCAGCAGCACCACGGGGGATGGCTACACCTTC
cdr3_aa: CASSTTGDGYTF

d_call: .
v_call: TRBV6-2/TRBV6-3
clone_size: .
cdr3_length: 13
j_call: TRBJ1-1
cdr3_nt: TGTGCCAGCAGTGACCCCCCCACAGGGGAAGCTTTCTTT
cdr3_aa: CASSDPPTGEAFF

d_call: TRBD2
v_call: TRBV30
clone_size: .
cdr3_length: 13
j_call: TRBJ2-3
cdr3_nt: TGTGCCCAAGCCGGGACTAGCGGGGATACGCAGTATTTT
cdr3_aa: CAQAGTSGDTQYF

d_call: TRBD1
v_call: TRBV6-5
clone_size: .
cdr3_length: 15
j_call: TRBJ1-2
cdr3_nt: TGTGCCAGCAGGGTACAGGGGGAAGGGTCCTATGGCTACACCTTC
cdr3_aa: CASRVQGEGSYGYTF

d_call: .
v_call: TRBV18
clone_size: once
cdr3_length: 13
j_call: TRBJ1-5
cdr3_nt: TGTGCCAGCTCACGACAGGATAATCAGCCCCAGCATTTT
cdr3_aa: CASSRQDNQPQHF

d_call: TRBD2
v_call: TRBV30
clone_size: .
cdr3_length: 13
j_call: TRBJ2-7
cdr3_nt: TGTGCCTGGAGAAGGACTAGCGGGGGGAGAGAGTACTTC
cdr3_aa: CAWRRTSGGREYF

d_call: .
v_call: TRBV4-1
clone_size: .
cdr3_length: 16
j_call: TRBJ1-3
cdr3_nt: TGCGCCAGCAGCCAAGAGAGGGAACTCTCTGGAAACACCATATATTTT
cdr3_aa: CASSQERELSGNTIYF

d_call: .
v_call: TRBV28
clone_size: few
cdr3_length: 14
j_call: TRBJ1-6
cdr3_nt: TGTGCCAGCAGTCCCGGATGGGGAGGTTCACCCCTCCACTTT
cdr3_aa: CASSPGWGGSPLHF

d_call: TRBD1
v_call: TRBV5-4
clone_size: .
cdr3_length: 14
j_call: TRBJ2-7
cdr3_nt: TGTGCCAGCAGCAGAGACAGGGTCCCCTACGAGCAGTACTTC
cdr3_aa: CASSRDRVPYEQYF

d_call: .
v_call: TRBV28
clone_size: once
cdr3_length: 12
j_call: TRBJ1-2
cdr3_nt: TGTGCCAGCAGTTTGGTCGGTCCCGGCTACACCTTC
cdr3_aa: CASSLVGPGYTF

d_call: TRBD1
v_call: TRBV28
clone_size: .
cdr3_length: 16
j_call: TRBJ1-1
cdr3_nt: TGTGCCAGCAGTTTATCCAGGGGGCGTGGCGGAACTGAAGCTTTCTTT
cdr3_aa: CASSLSRGRGGTEAFF

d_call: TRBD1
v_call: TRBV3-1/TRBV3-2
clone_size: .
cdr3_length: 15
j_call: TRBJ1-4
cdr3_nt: TGTGCCAGTCGACAGGGTCTCCACTATAATGAAAAACTGTTTTTT
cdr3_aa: CASRQGLHYNEKLFF

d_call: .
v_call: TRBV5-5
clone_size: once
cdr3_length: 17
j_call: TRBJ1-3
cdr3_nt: TGTGCCAGCAGCTCCCCACGGGGGTTTAACTCTGGAAACACCATATATTTT
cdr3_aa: CASSSPRGFNSGNTIYF

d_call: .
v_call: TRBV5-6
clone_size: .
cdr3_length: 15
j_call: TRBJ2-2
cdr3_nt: TGTGCCAGCAGTCCGGGACACCTATCTAGCGGGGAGCTGTTTTTT
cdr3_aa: CASSPGHLSSGELFF

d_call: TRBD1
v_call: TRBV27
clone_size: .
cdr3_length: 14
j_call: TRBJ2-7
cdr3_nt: TGTGCCAGCAGTTTACGGACAGGGGGCTACGAGCAGTACTTC
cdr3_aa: CASSLRTGGYEQYF

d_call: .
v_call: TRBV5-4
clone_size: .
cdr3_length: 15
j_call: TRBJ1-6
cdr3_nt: TGTGCCAGCAGGCCGGGGAGAAATGCGGGTTCACCCCTCCACTTT
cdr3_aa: CASRPGRNAGSPLHF

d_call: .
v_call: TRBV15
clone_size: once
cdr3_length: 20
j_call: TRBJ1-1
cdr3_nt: TGTGCCACCAGCCCGCCGAAGATACAGGGTGGAAAGTGGACGGGGACTGAAGCTTTCTTT
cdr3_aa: CATSPPKIQGGKWTGTEAFF

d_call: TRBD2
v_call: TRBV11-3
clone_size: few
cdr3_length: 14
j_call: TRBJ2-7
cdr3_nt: TGTGCCAGCAGCTTCAAGCGGGGAGCCTACGAGCAGTACTTC
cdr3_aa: CASSFKRGAYEQYF

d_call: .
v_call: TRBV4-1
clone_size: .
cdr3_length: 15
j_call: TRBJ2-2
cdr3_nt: TGCGCCAGCAGCCAACCGGGACAAAACACCGGGGAGCTGTTTTTT
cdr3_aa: CASSQPGQNTGELFF

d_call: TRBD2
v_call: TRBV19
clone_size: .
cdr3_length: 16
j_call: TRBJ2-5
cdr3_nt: TGTGCCAGTAGCCAGGGGGAACTAGCGGGGGTGGAGACCCAGTACTTC
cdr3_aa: CASSQGELAGVETQYF

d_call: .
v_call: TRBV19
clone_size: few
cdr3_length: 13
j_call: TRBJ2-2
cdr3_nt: TGTGCCGCTAGACAGGGAGGTCCCGGGGAGCTGTTTTTT
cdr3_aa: CAARQGGPGELFF

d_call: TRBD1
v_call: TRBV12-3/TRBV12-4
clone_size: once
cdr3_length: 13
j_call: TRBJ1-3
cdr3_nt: TGTGCCAGCAGTTTAAACAGGGGTGACACCATATATTTT
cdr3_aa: CASSLNRGDTIYF

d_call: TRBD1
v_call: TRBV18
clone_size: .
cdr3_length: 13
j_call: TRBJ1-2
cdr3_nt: TGTGCCAGCTCAGAGGGACAGGGCTATGGCTACACCTTC
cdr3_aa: CASSEGQGYGYTF

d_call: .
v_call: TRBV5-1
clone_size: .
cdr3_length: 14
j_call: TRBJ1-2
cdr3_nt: TGCGCCAGCAGCTTGGACTCGACAGAATATGGCTACACCTTC
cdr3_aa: CASSLDSTEYGYTF

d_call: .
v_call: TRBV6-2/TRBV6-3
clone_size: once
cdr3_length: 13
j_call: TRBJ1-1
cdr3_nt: TGTGCCAGCAGTTACTCCAAAGGGGCTGAAGCTTTCTTT
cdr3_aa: CASSYSKGAEAFF

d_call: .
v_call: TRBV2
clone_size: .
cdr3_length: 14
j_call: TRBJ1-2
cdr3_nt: TGTGCCAGCAGTCGCCGGGACACCAACTATGGCTACACCTTC
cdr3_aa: CASSRRDTNYGYTF

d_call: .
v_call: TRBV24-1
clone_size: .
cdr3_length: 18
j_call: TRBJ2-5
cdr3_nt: TGTGCCACCAGTGATTTGCCGAGAGCGGAGCAATTGGGAGAGACCCAGTACTTC
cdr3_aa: CATSDLPRAEQLGETQYF

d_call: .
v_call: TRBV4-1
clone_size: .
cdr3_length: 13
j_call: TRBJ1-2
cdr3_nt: TGCGCCAGCAGCCAACCTACAGGGTATGGCTACACCTTC
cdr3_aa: CASSQPTGYGYTF

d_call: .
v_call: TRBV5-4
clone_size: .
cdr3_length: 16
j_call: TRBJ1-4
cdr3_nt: TGTGCCAGCAGCTTGGGTCAGGGCCTGGGTAATGAAAAACTGTTTTTT
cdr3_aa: CASSLGQGLGNEKLFF

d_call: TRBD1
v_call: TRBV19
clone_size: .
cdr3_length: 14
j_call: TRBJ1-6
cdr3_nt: TGTGCCAGTAGCCAGGGACAGGAAATTTCACCCCTCCACTTT
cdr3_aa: CASSQGQEISPLHF

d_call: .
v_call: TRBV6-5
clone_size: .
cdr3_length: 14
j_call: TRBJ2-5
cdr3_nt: TGTGCCAGCAGGAAGAGCAGGGAATCGGAGACCCAGTACTTC
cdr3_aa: CASRKSRESETQYF

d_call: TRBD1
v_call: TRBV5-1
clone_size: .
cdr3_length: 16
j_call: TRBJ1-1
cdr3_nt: TGCGCCAGCAGCCCACAACAGGGGGCTTTGGTCACTGAAGCTTTCTTT
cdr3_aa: CASSPQQGALVTEAFF

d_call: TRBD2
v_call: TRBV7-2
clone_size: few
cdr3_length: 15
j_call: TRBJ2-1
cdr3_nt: TGTGCCAGCAGCGTTACTAGCGGGGGGAGTTATGAGCAGTTCTTC
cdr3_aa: CASSVTSGGSYEQFF

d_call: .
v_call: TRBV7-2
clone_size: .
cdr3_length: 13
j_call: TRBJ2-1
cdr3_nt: TGTGCCAGCAGCTTACGTGGCGGAAATGAGCAGTTCTTC
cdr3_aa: CASSLRGGNEQFF

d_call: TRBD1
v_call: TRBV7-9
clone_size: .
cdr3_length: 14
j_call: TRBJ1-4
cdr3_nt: TGTGCCAGCAGCCCCAGGGGGCTGGGGGAAAAACTGTTTTTT
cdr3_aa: CASSPRGLGEKLFF

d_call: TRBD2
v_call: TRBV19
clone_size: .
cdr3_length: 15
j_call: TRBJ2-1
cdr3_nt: TGTGCCAGTAGTATGACTAGCGGGGGGGCGCTTGAGCAGTTCTTC
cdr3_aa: CASSMTSGGALEQFF

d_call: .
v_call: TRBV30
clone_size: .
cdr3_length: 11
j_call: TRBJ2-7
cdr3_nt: TGTGCCTGGAGTAATCGCTACGAGCAGTACTTC
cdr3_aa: CAWSNRYEQYF

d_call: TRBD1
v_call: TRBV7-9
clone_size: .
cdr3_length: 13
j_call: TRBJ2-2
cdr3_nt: TGTGCCACCTTGACAGGGTCCACCGGGGAGCTGTTTTTT
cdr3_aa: CATLTGSTGELFF

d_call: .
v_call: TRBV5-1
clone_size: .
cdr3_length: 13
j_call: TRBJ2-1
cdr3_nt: TGCGCCAGCAGCTTGGTAGGGAGCTCTGAGCAGTTCTTC
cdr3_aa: CASSLVGSSEQFF

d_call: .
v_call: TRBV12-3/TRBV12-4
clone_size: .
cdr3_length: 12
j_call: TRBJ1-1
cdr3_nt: TGTGCCAGCAGGGCATGGAACACTGAAGCTTTCTTT
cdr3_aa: CASRAWNTEAFF

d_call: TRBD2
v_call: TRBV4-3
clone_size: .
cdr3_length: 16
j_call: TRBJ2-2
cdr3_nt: TGCGCCAGCAGCCTCATGGGAGGGGCGGACACCGGGGAGCTGTTTTTT
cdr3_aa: CASSLMGGADTGELFF

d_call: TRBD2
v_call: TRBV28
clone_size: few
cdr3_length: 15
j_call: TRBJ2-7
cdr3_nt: TGTGCCAGCAGGAAAAGCGGGGGGGCGTCCTACGAGCAGTACTTC
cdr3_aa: CASRKSGGASYEQYF

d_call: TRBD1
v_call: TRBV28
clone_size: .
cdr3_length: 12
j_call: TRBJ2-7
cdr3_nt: TGTGCTACTAAGACAGGGATCTACGAGCAGTACTTC
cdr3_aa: CATKTGIYEQYF

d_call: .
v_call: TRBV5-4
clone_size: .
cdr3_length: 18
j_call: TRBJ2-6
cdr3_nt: TGTGCCAGCAGCTTGCCGGCAGGGTTATACTCTGGGGCCAACGTCCTGACTTTC
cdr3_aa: CASSLPAGLYSGANVLTF

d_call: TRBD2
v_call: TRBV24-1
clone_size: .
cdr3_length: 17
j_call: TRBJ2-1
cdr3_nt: TGTGCCACCAGTGATTCCTCCGCCAGGGAGGGCATCGGTGAGCAGTTCTTC
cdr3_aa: CATSDSSAREGIGEQFF